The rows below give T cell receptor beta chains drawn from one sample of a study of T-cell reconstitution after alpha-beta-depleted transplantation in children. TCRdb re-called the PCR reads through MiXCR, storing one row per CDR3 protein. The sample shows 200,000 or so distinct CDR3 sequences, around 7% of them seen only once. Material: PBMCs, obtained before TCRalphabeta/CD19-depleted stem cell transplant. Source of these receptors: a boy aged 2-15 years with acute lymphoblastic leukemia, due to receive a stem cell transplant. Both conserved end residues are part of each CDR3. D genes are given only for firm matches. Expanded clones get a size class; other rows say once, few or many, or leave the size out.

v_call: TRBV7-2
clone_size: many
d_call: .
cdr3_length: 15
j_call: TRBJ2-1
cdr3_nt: TGTGCCAGCAGCTTAGGAGCGAGCTCCTACAATGAGCAGTTCTTC
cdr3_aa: CASSLGASSYNEQFF

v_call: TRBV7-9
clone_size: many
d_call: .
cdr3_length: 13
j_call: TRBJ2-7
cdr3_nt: TGTGCCAGCAGCTTAGTAGAGAGAGACGAGCAGTACTTC
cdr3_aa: CASSLVERDEQYF

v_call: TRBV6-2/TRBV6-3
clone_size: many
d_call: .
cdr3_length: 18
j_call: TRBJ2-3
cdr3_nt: TGTGCCAGCAGTCGAACGAGGAAGGAGCGGGGAGGGACATATACGCAGTATTTT
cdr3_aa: CASSRTRKERGGTYTQYF

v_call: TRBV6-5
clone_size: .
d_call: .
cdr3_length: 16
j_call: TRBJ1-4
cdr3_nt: TGTGCCAGCAGTTACTCGGGTCCGGCAACTAATGAAAAACTGTTTTTT
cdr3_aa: CASSYSGPATNEKLFF

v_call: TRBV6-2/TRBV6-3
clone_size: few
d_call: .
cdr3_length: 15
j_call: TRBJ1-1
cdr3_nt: TGTGCCAGCAGTTACCGGCAGTTCATGAACACTGAAGCTTTCTTT
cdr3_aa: CASSYRQFMNTEAFF

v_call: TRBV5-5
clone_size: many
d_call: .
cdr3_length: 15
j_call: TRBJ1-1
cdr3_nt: TGTGCCAGCAGCCCAGAAGTTGGACAGAACACTGAAGCTTTCTTT
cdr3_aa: CASSPEVGQNTEAFF

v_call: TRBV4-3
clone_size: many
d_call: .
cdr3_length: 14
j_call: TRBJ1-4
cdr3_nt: TGCGCCAGCAGCCAAGATAGGGTGGTGAAAAAACTGTTTTTT
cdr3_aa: CASSQDRVVKKLFF

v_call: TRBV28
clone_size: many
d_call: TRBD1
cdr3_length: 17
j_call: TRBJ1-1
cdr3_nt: TGTGCCAGCAGCTCTATTGGGACAGGAGTAATGAACACTGAAGCTTTCTTT
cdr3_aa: CASSSIGTGVMNTEAFF

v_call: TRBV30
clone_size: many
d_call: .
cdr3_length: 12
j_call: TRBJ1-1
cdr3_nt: TGTGCCTGGAGTGGAGTCATAGGGCAAGCTTTCTTT
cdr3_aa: CAWSGVIGQAFF

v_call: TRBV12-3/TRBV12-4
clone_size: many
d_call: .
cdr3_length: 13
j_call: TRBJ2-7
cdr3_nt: TGTGCCAGCAGCTGGGGACAAAACTACGAGCAGTACTTC
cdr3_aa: CASSWGQNYEQYF

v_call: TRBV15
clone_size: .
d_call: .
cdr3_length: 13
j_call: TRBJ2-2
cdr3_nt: TGTGCCACCAGCAGAGTACAGTCCGGGGAGCTGTTTTTT
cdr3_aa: CATSRVQSGELFF

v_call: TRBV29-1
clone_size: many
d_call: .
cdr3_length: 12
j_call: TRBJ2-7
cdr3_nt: TGCAGCGCTAAAAGTTCCGAGTACGAGCAGTACTTC
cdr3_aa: CSAKSSEYEQYF

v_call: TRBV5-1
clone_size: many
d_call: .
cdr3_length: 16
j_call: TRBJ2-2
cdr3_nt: TGCGCCAGCAGCTCCGGGACAAGGGGGAACACCGGGGAGCTGTTTTTT
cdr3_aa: CASSSGTRGNTGELFF

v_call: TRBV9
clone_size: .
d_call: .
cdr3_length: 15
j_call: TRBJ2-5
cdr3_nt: TGTGCCAGCAGCGTAAGAGTGGGGGGGCGAGAGACCCAGTACTTC
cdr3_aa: CASSVRVGGRETQYF

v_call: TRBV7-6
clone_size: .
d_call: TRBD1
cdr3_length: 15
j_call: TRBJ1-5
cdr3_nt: TGTGCCAGCAGCCTAGAGGGGGCTAGCAATCAGCCCGAGCATTTT
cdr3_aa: CASSLEGASNQPEHF

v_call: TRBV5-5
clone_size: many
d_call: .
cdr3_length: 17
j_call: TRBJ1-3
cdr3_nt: TGTGCCAGCAGCTTGGTGGTGGGCCGGCCTACTGGAAACACCATATATTTT
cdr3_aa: CASSLVVGRPTGNTIYF

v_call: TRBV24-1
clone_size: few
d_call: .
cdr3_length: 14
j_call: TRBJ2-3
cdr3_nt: TGTGCCACCAGTGACCTCAGGGGCACAGATACGCAGTATTTT
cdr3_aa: CATSDLRGTDTQYF

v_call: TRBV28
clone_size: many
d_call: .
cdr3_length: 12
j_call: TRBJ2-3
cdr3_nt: TGTGCCACTCCAGAGTCCACAGATACGCAGTATTTT
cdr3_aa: CATPESTDTQYF

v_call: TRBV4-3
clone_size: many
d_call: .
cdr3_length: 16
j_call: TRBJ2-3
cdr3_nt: TGCGCCAGCAGCCAACTTAGGTCGGGAAGCACAGATACGCAGTATTTT
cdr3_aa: CASSQLRSGSTDTQYF

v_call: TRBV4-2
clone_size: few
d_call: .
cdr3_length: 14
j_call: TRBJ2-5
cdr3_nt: TGTGCCATGAGCCACGGGATCCACGAAGTGACCCAGTACTTC
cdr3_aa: CAMSHGIHEVTQYF

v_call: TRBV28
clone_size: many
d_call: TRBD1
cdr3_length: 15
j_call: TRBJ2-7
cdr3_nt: TGTGCCAGCAGTTTGGCCGGGACAGGATATGTCGAGCAGTACTTC
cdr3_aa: CASSLAGTGYVEQYF

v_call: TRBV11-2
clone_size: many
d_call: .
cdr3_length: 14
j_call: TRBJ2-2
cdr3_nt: TGTGCCAGCAGCTTAGATAGGTGGGCCGGGGAGCTGTTTTTT
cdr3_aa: CASSLDRWAGELFF

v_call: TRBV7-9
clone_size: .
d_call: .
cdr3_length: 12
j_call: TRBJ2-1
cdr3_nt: TGTGCCAGCAGCCAGGGCGAGAATGAGCAGTTCTTC
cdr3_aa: CASSQGENEQFF

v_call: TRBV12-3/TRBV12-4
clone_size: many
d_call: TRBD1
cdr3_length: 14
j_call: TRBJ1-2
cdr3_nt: TGTGCCAGCCGGCGACAGGGAAATAACTATGGCTACACCTTC
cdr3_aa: CASRRQGNNYGYTF

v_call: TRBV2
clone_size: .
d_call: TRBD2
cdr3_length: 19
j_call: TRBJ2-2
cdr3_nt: TGTACCTGCAGCCCCGATCGTGGGACTAGCGGGACCGTCACCGGGGAGCTGTTTTTT
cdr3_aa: CTCSPDRGTSGTVTGELFF

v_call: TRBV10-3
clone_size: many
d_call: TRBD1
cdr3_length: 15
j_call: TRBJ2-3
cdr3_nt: TGTGCCATCAGCGGACAGGGGGCCGACACAGATACGCAGTATTTT
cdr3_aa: CAISGQGADTDTQYF

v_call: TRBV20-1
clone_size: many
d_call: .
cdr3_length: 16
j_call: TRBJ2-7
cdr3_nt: TGCAGTGCTCGCCAGGAAGTCGCGGGGGCGTCGGGCGAGCAGTACTTC
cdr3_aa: CSARQEVAGASGEQYF

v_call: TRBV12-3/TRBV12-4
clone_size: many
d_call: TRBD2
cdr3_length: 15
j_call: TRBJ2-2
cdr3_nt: TGTGCCAGCAGGCCCTGGACTAGCGGGAATGGGGAGCTGTTTTTT
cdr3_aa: CASRPWTSGNGELFF

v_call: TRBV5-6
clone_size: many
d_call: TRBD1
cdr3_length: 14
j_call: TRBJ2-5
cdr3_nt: TGTGCCAGCAGAAGAGGGACAGCCGAAGAGACCCAGTACTTC
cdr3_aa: CASRRGTAEETQYF

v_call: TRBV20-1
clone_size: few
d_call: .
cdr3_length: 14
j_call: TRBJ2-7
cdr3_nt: TGCAGTGCTAGAGAGGCGGGGAGCGACTACGAGCAGTACTTC
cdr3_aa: CSAREAGSDYEQYF

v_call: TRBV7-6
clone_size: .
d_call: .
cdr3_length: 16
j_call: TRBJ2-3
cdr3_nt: TGTGCCAGCAGCTTAGCGCGGAGTCCTAGCACAGATACGCAGTATTTT
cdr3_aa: CASSLARSPSTDTQYF

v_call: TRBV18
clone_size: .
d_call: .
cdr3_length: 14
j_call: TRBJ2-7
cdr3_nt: TGTGCCAGCTCACCACTGAGCAGGACCTACGAGCAGTACTTC
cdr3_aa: CASSPLSRTYEQYF

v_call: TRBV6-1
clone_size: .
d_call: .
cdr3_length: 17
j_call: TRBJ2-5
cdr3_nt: TGTGCCAGCAGGGGGGGATCATTACTCACCGCGCAAGAGACCCAGTACTTC
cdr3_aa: CASRGGSLLTAQETQYF

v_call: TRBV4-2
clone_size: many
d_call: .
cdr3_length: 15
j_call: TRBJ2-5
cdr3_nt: TGTGCCAGCAGCCAAGATGGGGCCAGCCAAGAGACCCAGTACTTC
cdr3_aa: CASSQDGASQETQYF

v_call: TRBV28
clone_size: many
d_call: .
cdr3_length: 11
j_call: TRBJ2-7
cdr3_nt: TGTGCCAGCAGCCTGGGACGAATCGAGTACTTC
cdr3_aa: CASSLGRIEYF

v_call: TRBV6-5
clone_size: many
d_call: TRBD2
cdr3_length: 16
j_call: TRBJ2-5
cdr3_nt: TGTGCCAGCAGTTACGGGACTAGCGGGGGCCAAGAGACCCAGTACTTC
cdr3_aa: CASSYGTSGGQETQYF

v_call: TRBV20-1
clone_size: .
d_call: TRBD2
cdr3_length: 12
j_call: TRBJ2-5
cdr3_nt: TGCAGTGCTAGTAGCGGGGGAGAGACCCAGTACTTC
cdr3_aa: CSASSGGETQYF

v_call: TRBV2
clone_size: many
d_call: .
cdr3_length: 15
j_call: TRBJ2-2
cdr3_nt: TGTGCCAGCCTCAAAGGGACTGTGAACACCGGGGAGCTGTTTTTT
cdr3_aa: CASLKGTVNTGELFF

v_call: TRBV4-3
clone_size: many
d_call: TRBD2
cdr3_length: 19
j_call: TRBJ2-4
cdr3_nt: TGCGCCAGCAGCCAAGATCAGCGGACTAGCGGGCTAGCCAAAAACATTCAGTACTTC
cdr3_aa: CASSQDQRTSGLAKNIQYF

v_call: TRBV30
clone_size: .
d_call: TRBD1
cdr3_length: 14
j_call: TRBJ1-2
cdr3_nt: TGTGCCTGGAGCCCCGGGACAGGGTCTGTTGGCTACACCTTC
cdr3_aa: CAWSPGTGSVGYTF

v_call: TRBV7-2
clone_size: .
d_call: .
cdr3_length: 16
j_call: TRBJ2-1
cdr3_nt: TGTGCCAGCAGCTTAGCCGGCAGGACCTCCTACAATGAGCAGTTCTTC
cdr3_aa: CASSLAGRTSYNEQFF

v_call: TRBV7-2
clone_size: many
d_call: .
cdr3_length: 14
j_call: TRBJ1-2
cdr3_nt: TGTGCCAGCACCCTATCCCCGACAATCTATGGCTACACCTTC
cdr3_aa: CASTLSPTIYGYTF

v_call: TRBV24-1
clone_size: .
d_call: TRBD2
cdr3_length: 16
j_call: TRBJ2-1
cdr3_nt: TGTGCCACCAGTGATCCGGGGGGGGAGAAGAGCAATGAGCAGTTCTTC
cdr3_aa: CATSDPGGEKSNEQFF

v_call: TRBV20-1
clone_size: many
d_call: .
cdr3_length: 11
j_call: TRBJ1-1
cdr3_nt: TGCAGTGCTAGCCGGGGGCCTGAAGCTTTCTTT
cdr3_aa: CSASRGPEAFF

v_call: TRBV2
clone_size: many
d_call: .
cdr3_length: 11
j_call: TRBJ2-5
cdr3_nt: TGTGCCAGCAAACTTGTCGAGACCCAGTACTTC
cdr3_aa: CASKLVETQYF

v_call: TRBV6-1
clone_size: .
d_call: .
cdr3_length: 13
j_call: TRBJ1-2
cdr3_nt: TGTGCCAGCAGCTTTCTTGCTCCGACAAACTACACCTTC
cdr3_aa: CASSFLAPTNYTF

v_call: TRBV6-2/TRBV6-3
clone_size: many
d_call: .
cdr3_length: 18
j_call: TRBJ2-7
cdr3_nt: TGTGCCAGCAGTTACGGGTCCCCAGGGAGGCACCTCTCCTACGAGCAGTACTTC
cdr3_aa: CASSYGSPGRHLSYEQYF

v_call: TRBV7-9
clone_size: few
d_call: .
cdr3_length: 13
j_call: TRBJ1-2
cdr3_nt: TGTGCCAGCAGCAAACCACAGGGTCGTGGCTACACCTTC
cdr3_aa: CASSKPQGRGYTF

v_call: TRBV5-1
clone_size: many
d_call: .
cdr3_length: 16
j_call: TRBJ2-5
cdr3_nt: TGCGCCAGCAGCTTGAACCCGGGACACGAGACGGAGACCCAGTACTTC
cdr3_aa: CASSLNPGHETETQYF

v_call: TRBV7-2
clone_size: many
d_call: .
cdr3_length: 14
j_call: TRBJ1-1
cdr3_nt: TGTGCCAGCAGCTTAGGCGAAATTAACACTGAAGCTTTCTTT
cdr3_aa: CASSLGEINTEAFF

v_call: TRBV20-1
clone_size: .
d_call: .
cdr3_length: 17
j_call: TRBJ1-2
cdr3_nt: TGCAGTGCTAGAGTTTACCCACGGGACTCTACTAACTATGGCTACACCTTC
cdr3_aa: CSARVYPRDSTNYGYTF

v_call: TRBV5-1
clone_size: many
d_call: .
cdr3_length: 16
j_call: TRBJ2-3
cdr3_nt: TGCGCCAGCAGCCCCGAGGGTTTCCTCAGCACAGATACGCAGTATTTT
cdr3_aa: CASSPEGFLSTDTQYF

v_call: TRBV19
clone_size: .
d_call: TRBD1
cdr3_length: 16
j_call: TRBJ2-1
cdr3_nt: TGTGCCAGTAGTACGCTCCCGGGACAGGGAACGGTTGAGCAGTTCTTC
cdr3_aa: CASSTLPGQGTVEQFF

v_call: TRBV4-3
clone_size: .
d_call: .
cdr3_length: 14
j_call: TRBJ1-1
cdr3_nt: TGCGCCAGCAGCCCGGGGGCCTTCCACACTGAAGCTTTCTTT
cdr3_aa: CASSPGAFHTEAFF

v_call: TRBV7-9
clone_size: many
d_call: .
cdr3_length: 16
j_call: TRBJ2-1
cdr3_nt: TGTGCCAGCAGCCCGAGGGCCCCTACCACTTACAATGAGCAGTTCTTC
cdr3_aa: CASSPRAPTTYNEQFF

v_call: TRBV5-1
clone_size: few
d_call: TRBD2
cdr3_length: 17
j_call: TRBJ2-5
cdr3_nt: TGCGCCAGCAGCTCCGGACTAGCGGGGGGGATCGGAGAGACCCAGTACTTC
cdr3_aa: CASSSGLAGGIGETQYF

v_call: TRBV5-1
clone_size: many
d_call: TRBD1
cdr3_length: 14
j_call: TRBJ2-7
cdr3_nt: TGCGCCAGCAGCTCCCGGGACAGTTCCTACGAGCAGTACTTC
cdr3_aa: CASSSRDSSYEQYF

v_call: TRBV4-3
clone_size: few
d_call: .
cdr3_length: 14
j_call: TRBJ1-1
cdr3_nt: TGCGCCAGCAGCCGTCTGGGATTGAACACTGAAGCTTTCTTT
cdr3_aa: CASSRLGLNTEAFF